This T cell receptor (beta chain) derives from a study of blood T cell repertoires in COVID-19. Study background: T cells, B-cell-depleted T cells, or PBMCs supplied cDNA or gDNA.

Individuals aged roughly 18 to 95 years were recruited from roughly 23 US areas. Within 2 weeks of study entry, exposed participants had contacted a PCR-confirmed or clinician-diagnosed COVID-19 case. The germline V gene encodes CDR1 LNHNV and CDR2 YYDKDF (reference sequence). J lost 7 bases, V lost 5 bases, and 8 bases had no gene match. The CDR3 is 14 residues long. Some clones are missing from TCRdb's copy, which holds only in-frame ones; the method was immunoSEQ multiplex PCR. The data hold hundreds of thousands of clones, with 85% to 90% observed a single time. The sequenced sample was PBMCs or T cells enriched from blood (not recorded which). The chain carries TRBV15 and TRBJ1-2; TRBD1 matches at 9 bases. The TCR was taken from a woman between 50 and 59 years old who had been exposed to COVID-19. The CDR3 spells CATSQLQGAGGYTF. CDR3 in DNA: TGTGCCACCAGCCAACTACAGGGGGCGGGTGGCTACACCTTC.